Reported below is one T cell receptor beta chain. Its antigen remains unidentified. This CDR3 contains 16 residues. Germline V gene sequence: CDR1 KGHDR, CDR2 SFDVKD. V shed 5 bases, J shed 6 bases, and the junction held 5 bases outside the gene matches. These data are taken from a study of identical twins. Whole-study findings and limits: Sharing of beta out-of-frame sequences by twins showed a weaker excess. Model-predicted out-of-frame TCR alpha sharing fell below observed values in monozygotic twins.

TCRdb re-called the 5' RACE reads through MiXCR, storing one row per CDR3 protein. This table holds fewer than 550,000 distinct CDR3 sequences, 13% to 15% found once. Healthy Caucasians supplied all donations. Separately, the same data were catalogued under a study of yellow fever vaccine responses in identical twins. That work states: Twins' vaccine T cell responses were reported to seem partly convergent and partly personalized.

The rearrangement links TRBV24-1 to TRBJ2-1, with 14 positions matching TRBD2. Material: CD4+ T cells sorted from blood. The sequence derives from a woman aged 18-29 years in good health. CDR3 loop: CATSAPGTSGSNEQFF. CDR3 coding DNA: TGTGCCACCAGTGCTCCCGGGACTAGCGGGAGCAATGAGCAGTTCTTC.